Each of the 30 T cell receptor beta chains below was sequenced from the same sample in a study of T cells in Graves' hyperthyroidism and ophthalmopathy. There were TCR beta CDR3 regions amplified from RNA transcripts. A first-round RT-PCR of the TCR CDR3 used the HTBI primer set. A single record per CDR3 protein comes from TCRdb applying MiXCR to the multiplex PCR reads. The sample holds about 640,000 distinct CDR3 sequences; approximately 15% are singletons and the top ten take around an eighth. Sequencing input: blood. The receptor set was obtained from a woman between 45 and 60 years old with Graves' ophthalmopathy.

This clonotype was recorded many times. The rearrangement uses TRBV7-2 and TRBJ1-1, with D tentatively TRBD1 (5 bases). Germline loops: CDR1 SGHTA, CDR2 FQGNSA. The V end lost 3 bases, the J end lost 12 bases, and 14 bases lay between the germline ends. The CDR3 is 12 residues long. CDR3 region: CASSFSGRLPFF. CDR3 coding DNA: TGTGCCAGCAGCTTTTCGGGGCGTTTGCCTTTCTTT.

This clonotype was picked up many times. CDR3 bases: TGTGCCAGCAGCATTGGGAGAGACAGGGGGCAAGGTGAGCAGTTCTTC. This encodes CASSIGRDRGQGEQFF. The genes are TRBV11-3 and TRBJ2-1; TRBD1 matches at 10 bases. V was clipped by 5 bases and J by 9 bases; unmatched bases: 13. Germline V gene data show CDR1 as SGHNT and CDR2 as YENEEA. This CDR3 has 16 amino acids.

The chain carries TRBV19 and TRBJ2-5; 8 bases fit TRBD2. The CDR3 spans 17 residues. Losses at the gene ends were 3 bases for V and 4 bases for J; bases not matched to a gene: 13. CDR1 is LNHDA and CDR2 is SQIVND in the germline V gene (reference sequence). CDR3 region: CASSIPGLAGLSETQYF. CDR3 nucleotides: TGTGCCAGTAGTATCCCTGGGCTAGCGGGTCTGTCAGAGACCCAGTACTTC.

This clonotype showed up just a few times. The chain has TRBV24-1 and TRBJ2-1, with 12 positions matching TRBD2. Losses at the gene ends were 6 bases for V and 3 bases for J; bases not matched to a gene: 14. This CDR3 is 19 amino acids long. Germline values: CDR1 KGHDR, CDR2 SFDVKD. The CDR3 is CATSSRFRLAGALYNEQFF. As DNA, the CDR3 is TGTGCCACCAGTTCCCGCTTCCGACTAGCGGGAGCCCTCTACAATGAGCAGTTCTTC.

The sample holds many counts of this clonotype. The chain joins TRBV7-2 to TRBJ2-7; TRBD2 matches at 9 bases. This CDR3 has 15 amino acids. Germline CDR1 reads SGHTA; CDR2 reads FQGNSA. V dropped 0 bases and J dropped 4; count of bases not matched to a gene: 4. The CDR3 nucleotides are TGTGCCAGCAGCTTAGCTAGCGGGAGCGGGTACGAGCAGTACTTC. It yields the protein CASSLASGSGYEQYF.

CDR3 loop: CSAIPGRGAPDTQYF. The CDR3 DNA follows: TGCAGTGCCATACCTGGCAGGGGAGCCCCAGATACGCAGTATTTT. The chain employs TRBV20-1 and TRBJ2-3; maybe TRBD1 (6 bases). The CDR3 sequence is 15 residues long. The V end lost 6 bases, the J end lost 4 bases, and 20 bases lay between the germline ends. Germline CDR1 DFQATT, CDR2 SNEGSKA (reference sequence).

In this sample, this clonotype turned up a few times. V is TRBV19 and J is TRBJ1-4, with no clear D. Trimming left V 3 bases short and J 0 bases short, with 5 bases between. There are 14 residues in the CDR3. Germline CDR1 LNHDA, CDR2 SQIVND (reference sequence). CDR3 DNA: TGTGCCAGTAGTATCAGAGCAACTAATGAAAAACTGTTTTTT. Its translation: CASSIRATNEKLFF.

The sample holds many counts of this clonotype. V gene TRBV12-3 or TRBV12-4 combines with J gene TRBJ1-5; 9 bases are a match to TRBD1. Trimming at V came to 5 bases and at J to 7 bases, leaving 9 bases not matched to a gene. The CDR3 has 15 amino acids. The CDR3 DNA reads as TGTGCCAGCAGTAGAACGGGACAGGGTCTCCAGCCCCAGCATTTT. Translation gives CASSRTGQGLQPQHF.

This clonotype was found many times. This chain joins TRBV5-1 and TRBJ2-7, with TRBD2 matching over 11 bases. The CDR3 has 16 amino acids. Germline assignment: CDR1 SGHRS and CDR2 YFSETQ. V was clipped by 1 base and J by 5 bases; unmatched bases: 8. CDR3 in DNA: TGCGCCAGCAGCTTGTATTCACTAGCGGGAGTAAACGAGCAGTACTTC. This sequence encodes CASSLYSLAGVNEQYF.

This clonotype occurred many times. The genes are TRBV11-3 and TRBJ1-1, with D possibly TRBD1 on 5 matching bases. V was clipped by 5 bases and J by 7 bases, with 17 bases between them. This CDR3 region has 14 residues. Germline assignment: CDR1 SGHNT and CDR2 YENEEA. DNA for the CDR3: TGTGCCAGCAGCCCGGGGGGGAAATGGGGTGAAGCTTTCTTT. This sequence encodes CASSPGGKWGEAFF.

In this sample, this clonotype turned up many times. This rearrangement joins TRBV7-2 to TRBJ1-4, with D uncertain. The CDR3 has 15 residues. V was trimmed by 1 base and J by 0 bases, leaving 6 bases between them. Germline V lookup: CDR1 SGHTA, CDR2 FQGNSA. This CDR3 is CASSLGQATNEKLFF. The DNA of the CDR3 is TGTGCCAGCAGCTTAGGCCAGGCAACTAATGAAAAACTGTTTTTT.

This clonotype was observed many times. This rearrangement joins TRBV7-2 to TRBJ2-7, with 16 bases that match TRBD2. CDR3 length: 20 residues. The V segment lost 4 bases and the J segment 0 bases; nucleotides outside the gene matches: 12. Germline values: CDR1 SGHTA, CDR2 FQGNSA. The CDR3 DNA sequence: TGTGCCAGCAGCTCTCCTGGGACTAGCGGGAGGGCCTTTCCCTCCTACGAGCAGTACTTC. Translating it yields CASSSPGTSGRAFPSYEQYF.

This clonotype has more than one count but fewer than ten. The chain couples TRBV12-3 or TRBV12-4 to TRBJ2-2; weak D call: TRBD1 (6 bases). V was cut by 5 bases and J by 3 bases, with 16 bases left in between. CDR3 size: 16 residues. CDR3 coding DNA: TGTGCCAGCAGTCCCTTACAGGGTCCGTACACCGGGGAGCTGTTTTTT. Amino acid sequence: CASSPLQGPYTGELFF.

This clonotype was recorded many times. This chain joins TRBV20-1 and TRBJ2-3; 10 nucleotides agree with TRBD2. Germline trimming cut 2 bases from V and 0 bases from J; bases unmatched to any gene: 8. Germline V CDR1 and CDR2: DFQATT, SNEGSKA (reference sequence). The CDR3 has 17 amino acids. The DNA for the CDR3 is TGCAGTGCTAGATCTGCCGAAGCGGGAGGGAGCACAGATACGCAGTATTTT. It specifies CSARSAEAGGSTDTQYF.

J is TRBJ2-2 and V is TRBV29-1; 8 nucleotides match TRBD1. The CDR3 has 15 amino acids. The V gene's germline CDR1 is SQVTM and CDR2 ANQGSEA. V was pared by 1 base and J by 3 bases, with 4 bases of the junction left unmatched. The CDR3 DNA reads TGCAGCGTTGAAGGGGGGGACAGGTACACCGGGGAGCTGTTTTTT. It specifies CSVEGGDRYTGELFF.

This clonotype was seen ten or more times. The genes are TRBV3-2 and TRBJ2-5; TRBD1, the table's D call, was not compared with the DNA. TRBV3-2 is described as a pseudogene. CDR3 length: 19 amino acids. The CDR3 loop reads CASSQDSYGRAGGKETQYF. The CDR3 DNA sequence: TGTGCCAGCAGCCAAGATTCCTACGGTCGGGCAGGGGGTAAAGAGACCCAGTACTTC.

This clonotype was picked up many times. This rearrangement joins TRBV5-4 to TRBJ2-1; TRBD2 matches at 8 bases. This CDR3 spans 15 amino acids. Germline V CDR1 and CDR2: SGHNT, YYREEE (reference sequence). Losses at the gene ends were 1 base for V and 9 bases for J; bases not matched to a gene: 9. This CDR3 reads CASSLMTYAGGEQFF. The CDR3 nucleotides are TGTGCCAGCAGCTTGATGACCTACGCGGGGGGTGAGCAGTTCTTC. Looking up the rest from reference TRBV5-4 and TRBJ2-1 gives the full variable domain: ETGVTQSPTHLIKTRGQQVTLRCSSQSGHNTVSWYQQALGQGPQFIFQYYREEENGRGNFPPRFSGLQFPNYSSELNVNALELDDSALYLCASSLMTYAGGEQFFGPGTRLTVL.

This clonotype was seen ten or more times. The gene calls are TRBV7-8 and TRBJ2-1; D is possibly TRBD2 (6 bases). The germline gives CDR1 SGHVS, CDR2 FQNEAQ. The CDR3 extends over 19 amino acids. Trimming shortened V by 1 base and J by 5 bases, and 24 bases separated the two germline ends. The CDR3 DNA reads TGTGCCAGCAGCTTAGGAAGACCCCAAGTAGGAGGGCCCCACAATGAGCAGTTCTTC. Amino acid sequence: CASSLGRPQVGGPHNEQFF.

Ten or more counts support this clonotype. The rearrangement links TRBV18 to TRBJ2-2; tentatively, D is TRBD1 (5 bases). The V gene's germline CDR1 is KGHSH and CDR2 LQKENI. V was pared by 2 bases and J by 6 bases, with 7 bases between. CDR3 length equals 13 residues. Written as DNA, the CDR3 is TGTGCCAGCTCACCAGGCAGGGCCGGGGAGCTGTTTTTT. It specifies CASSPGRAGELFF.

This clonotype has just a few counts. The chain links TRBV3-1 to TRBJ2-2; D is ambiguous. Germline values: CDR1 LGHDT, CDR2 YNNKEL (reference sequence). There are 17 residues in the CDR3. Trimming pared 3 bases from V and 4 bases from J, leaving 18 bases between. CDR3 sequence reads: CASSQWGSPPSTGELFF. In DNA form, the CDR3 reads TGTGCCAGCAGCCAGTGGGGAAGTCCCCCTTCCACCGGGGAGCTGTTTTTT.

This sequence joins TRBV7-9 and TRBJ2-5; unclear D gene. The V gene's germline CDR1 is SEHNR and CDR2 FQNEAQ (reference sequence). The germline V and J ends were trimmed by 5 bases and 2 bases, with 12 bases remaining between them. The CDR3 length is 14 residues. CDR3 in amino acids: CASSPRGKQETQYF. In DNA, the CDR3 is TGTGCCAGCAGCCCCCGAGGAAAGCAAGAGACCCAGTACTTC.

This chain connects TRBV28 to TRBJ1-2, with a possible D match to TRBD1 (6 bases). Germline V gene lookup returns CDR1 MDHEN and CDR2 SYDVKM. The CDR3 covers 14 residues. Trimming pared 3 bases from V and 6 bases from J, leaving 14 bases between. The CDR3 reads CASSFTQGVDGYTF. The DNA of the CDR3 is TGTGCCAGCAGTTTTACACAGGGTGTAGATGGCTACACCTTC.

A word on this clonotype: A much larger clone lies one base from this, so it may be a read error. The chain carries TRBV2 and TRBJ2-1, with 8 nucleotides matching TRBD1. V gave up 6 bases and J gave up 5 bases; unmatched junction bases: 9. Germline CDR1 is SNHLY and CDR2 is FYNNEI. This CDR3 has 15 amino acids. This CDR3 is CASSLQGESHNEQFF. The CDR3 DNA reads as TGTGCCAGCAGCTTACAGGGGGAGTCCCACAATGAGCAGTTCTTC.

CDR3 DNA: TGTGCCTGGAAAAACTTAAGCGGGAGGTACAATGAGCAGTTCTTC. This translates into CAWKNLSGRYNEQFF. This chain joins TRBV30 and TRBJ2-1; TRBD2 agrees at 9 bases. The CDR3 totals 15 residues. CDR1 GTSNPN and CDR2 SVGIG come from the germline V gene (reference sequence). Trimming removed 4 bases from V and 4 bases from J; junction bases left unmatched: 8.

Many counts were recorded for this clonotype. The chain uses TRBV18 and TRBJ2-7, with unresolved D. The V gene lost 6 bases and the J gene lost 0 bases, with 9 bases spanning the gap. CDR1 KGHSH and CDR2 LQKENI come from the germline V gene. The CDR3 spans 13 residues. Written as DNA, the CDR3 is TGTGCCAGCTCCCGTTGGGGCTCCTACGAGCAGTACTTC. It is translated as CASSRWGSYEQYF.

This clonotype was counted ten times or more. The CDR3 region is CASSNSGGAGQPQHF. In DNA form, the CDR3 reads TGTGCCAGCAGCAATTCGGGGGGGGCAGGTCAGCCCCAGCATTTT. This chain joins TRBV28 and TRBJ1-5; TRBD1 is a possible D gene (6 bases). This CDR3 spans 15 amino acids. V was pared by 6 bases and J by 6 bases, with 18 bases between. Looked up from germline, CDR1 is MDHEN and CDR2 is SYDVKM.

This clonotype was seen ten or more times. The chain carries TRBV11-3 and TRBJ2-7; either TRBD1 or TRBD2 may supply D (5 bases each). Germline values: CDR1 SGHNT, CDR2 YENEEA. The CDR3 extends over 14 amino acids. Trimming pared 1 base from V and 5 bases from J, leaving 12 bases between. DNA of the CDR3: TGTGCCAGCAGCTTAGGTATCGGGGCCCACGAGCAGTACTTC. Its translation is CASSLGIGAHEQYF.

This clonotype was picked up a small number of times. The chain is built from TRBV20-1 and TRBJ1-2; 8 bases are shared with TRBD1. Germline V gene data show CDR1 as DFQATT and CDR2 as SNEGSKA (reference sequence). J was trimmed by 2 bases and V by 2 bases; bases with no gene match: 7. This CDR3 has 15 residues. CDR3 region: CSARRQGAANYGYTF. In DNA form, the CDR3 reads TGCAGTGCTAGAAGGCAGGGGGCCGCCAACTATGGCTACACCTTC.

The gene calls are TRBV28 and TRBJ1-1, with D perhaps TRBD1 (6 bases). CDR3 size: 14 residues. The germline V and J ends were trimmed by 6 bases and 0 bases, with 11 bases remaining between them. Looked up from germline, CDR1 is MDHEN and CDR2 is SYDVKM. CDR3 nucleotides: TGTGCCAGCAGACACAGGGCCATGAACACTGAAGCTTTCTTT. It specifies CASRHRAMNTEAFF.

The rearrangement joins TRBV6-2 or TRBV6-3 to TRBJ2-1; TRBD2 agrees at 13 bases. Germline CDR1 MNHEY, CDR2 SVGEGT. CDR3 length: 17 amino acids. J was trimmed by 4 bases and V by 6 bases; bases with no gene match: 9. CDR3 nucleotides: TGTGCCAGCAGCCAACCGGGACTAGCGGGAAGATACAATGAGCAGTTCTTC. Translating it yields CASSQPGLAGRYNEQFF.